This TCR beta chain originates from a study of blood T cell repertoires in COVID-19. Study details: There were acute and convalescent COVID-19 samples, and they came from the United States, Italy and Spain. PBMCs, B-cell-depleted T cells, or T cells provided the cDNA or gDNA that made up the material.

The germline gives CDR1 LNHDA, CDR2 SQIVND (reference sequence). J was trimmed by 2 bases and V by 5 bases; bases with no gene match: 4. The CDR3 extends over 14 amino acids. Libraries were prepared by immunoSEQ multiplex PCR; TCRdb keeps only in-frame clonotypes and omits some of them. The sample contains some 200,000 clones, roughly nine tenths of which appear only once. Source material: peripheral blood. This rearrangement joins TRBV19 to TRBJ1-2, with 8 bases identical to TRBD1. The TCR was taken from a man between 60 and 70 years old with active or convalescent COVID-19. The CDR3 sequence: CASSAGTGNYGYTF. The CDR3 DNA follows: TGTGCCAGTAGTGCCGGGACAGGAAACTATGGCTACACCTTC.